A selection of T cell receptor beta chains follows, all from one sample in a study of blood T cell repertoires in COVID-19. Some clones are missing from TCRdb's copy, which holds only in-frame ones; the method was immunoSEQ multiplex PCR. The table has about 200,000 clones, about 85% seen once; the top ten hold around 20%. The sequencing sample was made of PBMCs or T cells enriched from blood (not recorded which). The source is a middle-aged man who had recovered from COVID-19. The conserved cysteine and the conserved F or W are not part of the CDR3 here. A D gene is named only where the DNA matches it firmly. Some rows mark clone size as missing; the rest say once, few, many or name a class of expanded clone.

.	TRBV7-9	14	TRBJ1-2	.	ASSPRGGRKNYGYT
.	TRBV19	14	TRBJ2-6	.	ASSIEGGSGANVLT
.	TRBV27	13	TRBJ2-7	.	ASSLSTGPGSEQY
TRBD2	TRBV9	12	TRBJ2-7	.	ASNRAGDEYEQY
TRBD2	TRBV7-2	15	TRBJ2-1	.	ASSLEALAGGLNEQF
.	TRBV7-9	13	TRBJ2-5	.	ASSHPLGTSGTQY
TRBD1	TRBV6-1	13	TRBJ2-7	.	ASSERDRSNYEQY
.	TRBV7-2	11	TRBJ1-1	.	ASSSQGNTEAF
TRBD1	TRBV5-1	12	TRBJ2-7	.	ASSPGTGGYEQY
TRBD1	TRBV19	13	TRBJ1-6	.	ASNPTGSYNSPLH
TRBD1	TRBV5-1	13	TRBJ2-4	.	ASSWTGGAKNIQY
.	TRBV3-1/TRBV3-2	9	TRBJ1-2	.	ASSQESRIF
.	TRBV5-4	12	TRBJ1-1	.	ASSPGTMNTEAF
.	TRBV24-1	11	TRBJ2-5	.	ATSDPTSQTQY
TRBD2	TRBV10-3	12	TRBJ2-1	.	AINRDRGGDEQF
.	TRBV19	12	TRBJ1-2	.	ASSIGRGTYGYT
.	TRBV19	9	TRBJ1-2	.	ASSLNYGYT
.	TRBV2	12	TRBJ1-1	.	ASGGQTADTEAF
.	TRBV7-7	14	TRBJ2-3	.	ASSLEVDGTLDTQY
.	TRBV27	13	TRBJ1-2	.	ASSFFGSGESGYT
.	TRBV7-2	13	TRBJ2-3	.	ASSLTGWDTDTQY
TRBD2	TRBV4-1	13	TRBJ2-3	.	ASSQALAGTDTQY
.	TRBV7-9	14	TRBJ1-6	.	ASSLARGVKNSPLH
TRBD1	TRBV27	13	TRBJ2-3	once	ASSPGQGTSDTQY
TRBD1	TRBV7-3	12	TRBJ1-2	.	ASSEDRGGYGYT
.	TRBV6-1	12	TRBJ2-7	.	ASTPRHYSDEQY
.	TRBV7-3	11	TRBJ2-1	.	ASARSSYNEQF
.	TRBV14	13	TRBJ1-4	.	ASSQGGGAHEKLF
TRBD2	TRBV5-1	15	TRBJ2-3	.	ASSFGTSGLSTDTQY
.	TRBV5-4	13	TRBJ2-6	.	ASSLAVSGANVLT
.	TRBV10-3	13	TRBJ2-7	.	AISDLRGGSYEQY
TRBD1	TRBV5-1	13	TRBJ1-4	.	ASSPRTGPNEKLF